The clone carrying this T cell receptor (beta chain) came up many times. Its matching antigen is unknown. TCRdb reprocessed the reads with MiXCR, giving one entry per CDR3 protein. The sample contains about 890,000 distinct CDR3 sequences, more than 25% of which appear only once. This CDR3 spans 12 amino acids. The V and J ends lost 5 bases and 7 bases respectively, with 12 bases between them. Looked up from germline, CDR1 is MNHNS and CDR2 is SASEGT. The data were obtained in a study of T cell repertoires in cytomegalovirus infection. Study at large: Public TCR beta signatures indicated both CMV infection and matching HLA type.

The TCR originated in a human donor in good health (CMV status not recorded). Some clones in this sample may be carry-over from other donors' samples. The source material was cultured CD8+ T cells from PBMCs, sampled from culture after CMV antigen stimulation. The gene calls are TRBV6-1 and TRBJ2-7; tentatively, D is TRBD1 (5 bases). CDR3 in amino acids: CASSPGQNEQYF. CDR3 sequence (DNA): TGTGCCAGCAGTCCCGGACAAAATGAGCAGTACTTC.